This is a list of T cell receptor beta chains from one sample in a study of blood T cell repertoires in COVID-19. The assay was immunoSEQ multiplex PCR, and TCRdb's table has in-frame clones only and misses some. The sample yields about 77,000 clones, approximately 76% seen once. What was sequenced was peripheral blood. Receptor source: a man in his sixties or seventies with active or convalescent COVID-19. The CDR3 runs from the conserved cysteine through the conserved F or W. The order of the fields is J gene, clone size, V gene, D gene, CDR3 protein, CDR3 DNA. D genes are given only for firm matches. Rows give clone size only sometimes, using once, few, many, or a class for an expanded clone.

J: TRBJ2-1; size: -; V: TRBV28; D: TRBD2; CDR3: CASSEIAGGSYNEQFF; DNA: TGTGCCAGCAGTGAGATAGCGGGGGGGTCCTACAATGAGCAGTTCTTC
J: TRBJ1-2; size: -; V: TRBV2; D: TRBD1; CDR3: CASRTTGGAYGYTF; DNA: TGTGCCAGCAGGACTACAGGGGGCGCCTATGGCTACACCTTC
J: TRBJ2-3; size: -; V: TRBV28; D: -; CDR3: CASSPVGADSTDTQYF; DNA: TGTGCCAGCAGTCCTGTAGGGGCGGATAGCACAGATACGCAGTATTTT
J: TRBJ1-3; size: -; V: TRBV28; D: -; CDR3: CASSLGGNGNTIYF; DNA: TGTGCCAGCAGTTTAGGAGGAAATGGAAACACCATATATTTT
J: TRBJ2-5; size: -; V: TRBV19; D: TRBD2; CDR3: CASRAGTSGGPGVETQYF; DNA: TGTGCCAGTAGGGCGGGGACTAGCGGGGGGCCGGGAGTGGAGACCCAGTACTTC
J: TRBJ1-1; size: -; V: TRBV9; D: -; CDR3: CASSVGLTETEAFF; DNA: TGTGCCAGCAGCGTAGGACTGACGGAGACTGAAGCTTTCTTT
J: TRBJ2-1; size: -; V: TRBV28; D: TRBD2; CDR3: CASSLVGRVDYNEQFF; DNA: TGTGCCAGCAGTTTGGTCGGGAGGGTTGACTACAATGAGCAGTTCTTC
J: TRBJ1-1; size: once; V: TRBV7-9; D: -; CDR3: CASSPGQLNTEAFF; DNA: TGTGCCAGCAGCCCCGGACAGCTGAACACTGAAGCTTTCTTT
J: TRBJ1-1; size: -; V: TRBV30; D: -; CDR3: CAWSGVGPYEAFF; DNA: TGTGCCTGGAGTGGGGTGGGCCCATACGAAGCTTTCTTT
J: TRBJ2-3; size: -; V: TRBV30; D: TRBD2; CDR3: CAGSWEGDTQYF; DNA: TGTGCCGGATCCTGGGAGGGCGATACGCAGTATTTT
J: TRBJ1-2; size: -; V: TRBV10-3; D: -; CDR3: CAIRQGNQANYGYTF; DNA: TGTGCCATCAGGCAGGGGAATCAAGCTAACTATGGCTACACCTTC
J: TRBJ2-7; size: -; V: TRBV28; D: TRBD1; CDR3: CASSSAGTGFAGGDYEQYF; DNA: TGTGCCAGCAGTTCCGCCGGGACAGGTTTCGCCGGAGGGGACTACGAGCAGTACTTC
J: TRBJ1-6; size: few; V: TRBV6-6; D: TRBD1; CDR3: CATSGGQYNSPLHF; DNA: TGTGCCACCAGCGGGGGACAGTATAATTCACCCCTCCACTTT
J: TRBJ2-7; size: -; V: TRBV19; D: TRBD1; CDR3: CASSIGQGNEQYF; DNA: TGTGCCAGTAGTATCGGACAGGGGAACGAGCAGTACTTC
J: TRBJ2-2; size: -; V: TRBV27; D: TRBD2; CDR3: CASRLAGVRELFF; DNA: TGTGCCAGCAGACTAGCGGGGGTTAGGGAGCTGTTTTTT
J: TRBJ2-1; size: -; V: TRBV6-6; D: TRBD2; CDR3: CASSYSRGESNEQFF; DNA: TGTGCCAGCAGTTACTCTCGGGGGGAAAGCAATGAGCAGTTCTTC
J: TRBJ1-1; size: -; V: TRBV7-9; D: TRBD1; CDR3: CASSYSTGVNTEAFF; DNA: TGTGCCAGCAGCTACTCGACAGGGGTGAACACTGAAGCTTTCTTT
J: TRBJ1-3; size: -; V: TRBV21-1; D: -; CDR3: CASSPETNTGNTIYF; DNA: TGTGCCAGCAGCCCGGAGACCAATACTGGAAACACCATATATTTT
J: TRBJ1-2; size: many; V: TRBV14; D: -; CDR3: CASSPQESYGYTF; DNA: TGTGCCAGCAGCCCTCAGGAATCCTATGGCTACACCTTC
J: TRBJ1-4; size: -; V: TRBV12-5; D: -; CDR3: CASGLVFEEKLFF; DNA: TGTGCTAGTGGTTTGGTATTTGAGGAAAAACTGTTTTTT
J: TRBJ2-3; size: -; V: TRBV5-1; D: TRBD1; CDR3: CASSLRGGETDTQYF; DNA: TGCGCCAGCAGCTTGAGAGGGGGCGAGACAGATACGCAGTATTTT
J: TRBJ1-5; size: -; V: TRBV11-2; D: -; CDR3: CASSPGTPNQPQHF; DNA: TGTGCCAGCAGCCCGGGGACACCCAATCAGCCCCAGCATTTT
J: TRBJ2-2; size: -; V: TRBV19; D: TRBD1; CDR3: CASITPGAGTGTGELFF; DNA: TGTGCCAGTATAACCCCCGGTGCGGGGACAGGGACTGGGGAGCTGTTTTTT
J: TRBJ2-3; size: -; V: TRBV5-1; D: -; CDR3: CASSLAETDTQYF; DNA: TGCGCCAGCAGCTTGGCTGAGACAGATACGCAGTATTTT
J: TRBJ2-7; size: once; V: TRBV2; D: -; CDR3: CASGVGRSYEQYF; DNA: TGTGCCAGCGGGGTAGGGAGGTCCTACGAGCAGTACTTC
J: TRBJ2-5; size: few; V: TRBV18; D: TRBD2; CDR3: CASSPGANGGETQYF; DNA: TGTGCCAGCTCACCAGGCGCGAACGGGGGGGAGACCCAGTACTTC
J: TRBJ1-2; size: -; V: TRBV28; D: -; CDR3: CASSLGGYGYTF; DNA: TGTGCCAGCAGTTTAGGGGGGTATGGCTACACCTTC
J: TRBJ2-7; size: few; V: TRBV19; D: TRBD2; CDR3: CASSTPSGRSYEQYF; DNA: TGTGCCAGTAGTACCCCTAGCGGCCGCTCCTACGAGCAGTACTTC
J: TRBJ2-7; size: -; V: TRBV16; D: -; CDR3: CASSPGIWGEIYEQYF; DNA: TGTGCCAGCAGCCCCGGAATCTGGGGCGAGATCTACGAGCAGTACTTC
J: TRBJ1-2; size: -; V: TRBV4-1; D: -; CDR3: CASSQERSAQGGYTF; DNA: TGCGCCAGCAGCCAAGAACGGAGCGCCCAAGGTGGCTACACCTTC
J: TRBJ1-6; size: -; V: TRBV6-4; D: -; CDR3: CASSESSNSPLHF; DNA: TGTGCCAGCAGCGAATCCTCTAACTCACCCCTCCACTTT
J: TRBJ1-2; size: -; V: TRBV5-1; D: -; CDR3: CASSLAEGGGYTF; DNA: TGCGCCAGCAGCTTGGCTGAGGGAGGCGGCTACACCTTC
J: TRBJ1-2; size: -; V: TRBV5-1; D: -; CDR3: CASSLAGGAGYGYTF; DNA: TGCGCCAGCAGCTTGGCTGGGGGCGCTGGCTATGGCTACACCTTC
J: TRBJ2-5; size: -; V: TRBV5-1; D: -; CDR3: CASSLGLQKVETQYF; DNA: TGCGCCAGCAGCTTGGGACTCCAGAAAGTGGAGACCCAGTACTTC
J: TRBJ1-6; size: -; V: TRBV2; D: TRBD1; CDR3: CASSKGTGRGSPLHF; DNA: TGTGCCAGCAGCAAGGGGACAGGGCGAGGGTCACCCCTCCACTTT